These 20 T cell receptor beta chains came from one sample sequenced in a study of identical twins. MiXCR, applied by TCRdb to the 5' RACE reads, yields one record per CDR3 protein. Among 1.5 million to 2 million distinct CDR3 sequences, about 30% were seen once, and the ten largest hold under 0.35%. The sequenced sample consisted of cord blood. Receptors originate from a newborn girl in good health.

This clonotype was detected only a few times. This chain joins TRBV6-6 and TRBJ1-4; D is perhaps TRBD1 (5 bases). Germline-derived CDR1 and CDR2 are MNHNY and SVGAGI (reference sequence). Trimming pared 3 bases from V and 7 bases from J, leaving 15 bases between. The CDR3 covers 15 residues. The CDR3 sequence is CASSYSGGSVEKLFF. Written as DNA, the CDR3 is TGTGCCAGCAGTTATTCGGGGGGAAGTGTTGAAAAACTGTTTTTT.

V usage is TRBV2 and J usage is TRBJ1-2; D gene ambiguous. Germline V gene sequence: CDR1 SNHLY, CDR2 FYNNEI. The CDR3 consists of 11 residues. V lost 5 bases and J 11 bases, leaving 12 bases between the germline ends. The CDR3 protein is CASSTQYWYTF. CDR3 DNA sequence: TGTGCCAGCAGTACCCAGTATTGGTACACCTTC.

This clonotype was seen ten or more times. V is TRBV11-3 and J is TRBJ2-7, with TRBD1 matching 9 bases. Germline lookup yields CDR1 SGHNT and CDR2 YENEEA. This CDR3 has 14 residues. Trimming at V came to 4 bases and at J to 3 bases, leaving 4 bases not matched to a gene. CDR3 nucleotides: TGTGCCAGCAGCTACCGGGACAGGGTCTACGAGCAGTACTTC. Protein product: CASSYRDRVYEQYF.

The chain employs TRBV12-3 or TRBV12-4 and TRBJ1-5; no definite D call. With 6 bases removed from V and 2 bases from J, the gap between germline ends came to 11 bases. This CDR3 comprises 14 residues. The CDR3 region is CASRTSGRNQPQHF. As DNA, the CDR3 is TGTGCCAGCAGGACGTCCGGGCGCAATCAGCCCCAGCATTTT.

In its sample, this clonotype was seen once. Its ends do not fully match the called genes, so a read error is possible. The chain couples TRBV20-1 to TRBJ2-1; 10 bases match TRBD2. The CDR3 sequence is 18 residues long. Per the germline V gene, CDR1 is DFQATT and CDR2 is SNEGSKA (reference sequence). The CDR3 nucleotides read TGCAGTGCTAGAGATCTCCCCCCTAGCGGGGGATCCTACAATGAGCGGTTCTTC. This codes for CSARDLPPSGGSYNERFF.

V and J are TRBV5-1 and TRBJ1-1; no clear D. The V gene lost 2 bases and the J gene lost 1 base, with 21 bases spanning the gap. The CDR3 covers 18 residues. Germline CDR1 SGHRS, CDR2 YFSETQ. Here the CDR3 DNA reads TGCGCCAGCAGCTTCCCAAACCGCAGGAGGGCGAGGAACACTGAAGCTTTCTTT. Protein product: CASSFPNRRRARNTEAFF.

J is TRBJ2-1 and V is TRBV10-3; 7 bases are a match to TRBD2. The germline V gene encodes CDR1 ENHRY and CDR2 SYGVKD. V shed 5 bases, J shed 10 bases, and the junction held 11 bases outside the gene matches. The CDR3 contains 14 residues. The CDR3 reads CAISSSSGFYEQFF. The CDR3 nucleotides read TGTGCCATCAGTTCGTCTAGCGGCTTCTACGAGCAGTTCTTC.

This clonotype turned up a few times. V gene TRBV6-6 combines with J gene TRBJ1-1; D not certain. Germline-derived CDR1 and CDR2 are MNHNY and SVGAGI (reference sequence). The CDR3 loop spans 14 amino acids. With 2 bases removed from V and 10 bases from J, the gap between germline ends came to 17 bases. In DNA, the CDR3 is TGTGCCAGCAGTTACAAATACAGCCCTCTGGGAGCTTTCTTT. Translation: CASSYKYSPLGAFF.

The genes are TRBV5-1 and TRBJ2-5; weak D call: TRBD2 (6 bases). This CDR3 spans 14 amino acids. The V and J ends lost 3 bases and 4 bases respectively, with 13 bases between them. Germline-derived CDR1 and CDR2 are SGHRS and YFSETQ. Here the CDR3 DNA reads TGCGCCAGCAGCTCCTCTAGCGCAGGAGAGACCCAGTACTTC. It translates to CASSSSSAGETQYF.

This clonotype has a handful of counts. This sequence joins TRBV20-1 and TRBJ2-7; D is uncertain. The V gene's germline CDR1 is DFQATT and CDR2 SNEGSKA (reference sequence). V was trimmed by 3 bases and J by 7 bases, leaving 10 bases between them. The CDR3 is made up of 11 amino acids. This chain's CDR3 is CSARGIGEQYF. The CDR3 DNA follows: TGCAGTGCTAGGGGGATTGGGGAGCAGTACTTC.

This clonotype was counted between two and nine times. V and J are TRBV2 and TRBJ1-4, with D perhaps TRBD1 (5 bases). Germline V CDR1 and CDR2: SNHLY, FYNNEI. CDR3 length: 14 amino acids. Trimming cost V 11 bases and J 1 base, with 14 bases left between them. The CDR3 DNA reads as TGTGCCGCACGGCCGGGGGAAACTAATGAAAAACTGTTTTTT. Amino acids: CAARPGETNEKLFF.

This clonotype was counted a few times. DNA of the CDR3: TGTGCCAGCAGCTTATTACGTTTGGGGACCCGGGACACTGAAGCTTTCTTT. Amino acid sequence: CASSLLRLGTRDTEAFF. The chain couples TRBV7-6 to TRBJ1-1, with a tentative D call TRBD1 (5 bases). V was clipped by 2 bases and J by 3 bases, with 19 bases between them. The CDR3 is made up of 17 amino acids. CDR1 SGHVS and CDR2 FNYEAQ come from the germline V gene.

V is TRBV4-2 and J is TRBJ1-6; no reliable D call. The CDR3 loop spans 13 amino acids. Trimming stripped 0 bases from V and 10 bases from J, with 7 bases between. Looked up from germline, CDR1 is LGHNA and CDR2 is YNFKEQ. The CDR3 region is CASSQDERSPLHF. The CDR3 DNA reads TGTGCCAGCAGCCAAGATGAGAGGTCACCCCTCCACTTT.

This rearrangement joins TRBV21-1 to TRBJ2-5; the table assigns TRBD2, which was not confirmed against the DNA. TRBV21-1 is flagged as a pseudogene. The CDR3 totals 15 residues. The CDR3 sequence: CASSKDRQGGETQYF. In nucleotides, the CDR3 is TGTGCCAGCAGCAAAGATCGCCAGGGAGGAGAGACCCAGTACTTC.

V is TRBV27 and J is TRBJ2-3, with D possibly TRBD2 on 6 matching bases. This CDR3 is built from 13 residues. Germline V gene data show CDR1 as MNHEY and CDR2 as SMNVEV (reference sequence). V was clipped by 6 bases and J by 8 bases, with 15 bases between them. CDR3 sequence: CASRVGGGGTQYF. CDR3 DNA sequence: TGTGCCAGCAGAGTAGGTGGGGGAGGTACGCAGTATTTT.

This clonotype was seen more than once but under ten times. This rearrangement joins TRBV20-1 to TRBJ1-2, with D tentatively TRBD1 (5 bases). With 6 bases removed from V and 2 bases from J, the gap between germline ends came to 16 bases. This CDR3 region has 14 residues. Germline values: CDR1 DFQATT, CDR2 SNEGSKA (reference sequence). The CDR3 protein is CSAIFPGRNYGYTF. As DNA, the CDR3 is TGCAGTGCCATATTCCCGGGACGCAACTATGGCTACACCTTC.

The chain couples TRBV5-1 to TRBJ2-1; TRBD2 matches 8 bases. Germline CDR1 SGHRS, CDR2 YFSETQ. This CDR3 is 15 amino acids long. V lost 5 bases to trimming and J lost 1 base; unmatched junction nucleotides: 5. The CDR3 nucleotides read TGCGCCAGCAGGGCGGGGGGAGAGTCCTACAATGAGCAGTTCTTC. Translated: CASRAGGESYNEQFF.

The chain combines TRBV7-8 with TRBJ2-5, with 9 nucleotides matching TRBD2. CDR1 and CDR2 (germline): SGHVS, FQNEAQ. The ends lost 4 bases at V and 11 bases at J; junction bases unmatched: 17. The CDR3 is 16 residues long. The CDR3 DNA sequence: TGTGCCAGCAGCTCGGTAGCGGGAGTGCTACACAATGAGCAGTACTTC. This translates into CASSSVAGVLHNEQYF.

This chain links TRBV7-8 with TRBJ1-2; 7 bases fit TRBD1. The CDR3 extends over 14 amino acids. V was pared by 1 base and J by 10 bases, with 9 bases of the junction left unmatched. Looked up from germline, CDR1 is SGHVS and CDR2 is FQNEAQ. The CDR3 sequence: CASSLGTTGFAYTF. The CDR3 region has the DNA TGTGCCAGCAGCTTAGGCACGACAGGGTTCGCCTACACCTTC.

Remarks on this clonotype: Sequence at one end of the junction differs from germline and may be a read error. The rearrangement joins TRBV7-8 to TRBJ2-1; D may be TRBD2 (7 bases). The germline V gene has CDR1 SGHVS and CDR2 FQNEAQ. This CDR3 comprises 16 residues. The CDR3 region has the DNA TGTGCCGGCAGCTCTCAAGGGGGGACTACCTACAATGAGCAGTTCTTC. Translation: CAGSSQGGTTYNEQFF.